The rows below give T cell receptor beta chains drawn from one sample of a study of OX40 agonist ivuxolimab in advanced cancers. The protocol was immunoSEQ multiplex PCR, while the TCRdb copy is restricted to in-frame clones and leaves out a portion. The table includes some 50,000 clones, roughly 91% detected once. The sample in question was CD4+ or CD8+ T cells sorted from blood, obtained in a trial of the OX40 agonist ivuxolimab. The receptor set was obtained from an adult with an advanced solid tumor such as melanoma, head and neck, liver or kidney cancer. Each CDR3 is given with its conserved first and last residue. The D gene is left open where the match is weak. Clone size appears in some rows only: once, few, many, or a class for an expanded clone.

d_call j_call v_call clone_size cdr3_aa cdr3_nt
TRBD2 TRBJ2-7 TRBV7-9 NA CASSLSRLAGNEQYF TGTGCCAGCAGCTTATCCAGACTAGCGGGAAACGAGCAGTACTTC
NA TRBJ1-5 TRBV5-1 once CASSLDEGQPQHF TGCGCCAGCAGCTTGGACGAGGGGCAGCCCCAGCATTTT
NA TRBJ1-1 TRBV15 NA CATSRDHYRLNTEAFF TGTGCCACCAGCAGAGATCATTACAGACTGAACACTGAAGCTTTCTTT
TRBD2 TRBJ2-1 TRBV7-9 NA CALWASGRNEQFF TGTGCCCTGTGGGCTAGCGGGAGAAATGAGCAGTTCTTC
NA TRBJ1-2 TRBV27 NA CASSLSGTGYGYTF TGTGCCAGCAGTTTATCGGGGACGGGCTATGGCTACACCTTC
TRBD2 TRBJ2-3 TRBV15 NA CATSSTSGSLNTQYF TGTGCCACCAGCAGTACTAGCGGGAGTCTAAATACGCAGTATTTT
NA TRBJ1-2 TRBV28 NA CASSPSADRYGYTF TGTGCCAGCAGTCCCAGTGCGGATCGCTATGGCTACACCTTC
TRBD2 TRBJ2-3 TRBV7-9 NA CASRSRLAESSTDTQYF TGTGCCAGCAGGTCACGACTAGCGGAATCTAGCACAGATACGCAGTATTTT
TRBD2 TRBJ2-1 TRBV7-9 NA CASSLPGLAGAREQFF TGTGCCAGCAGCCTACCAGGACTAGCGGGAGCGCGTGAGCAGTTCTTC
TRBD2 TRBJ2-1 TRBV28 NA CASSTTSGRAPNYNEQFF TGTGCCAGCAGTACGACTAGCGGGAGGGCCCCCAACTACAATGAGCAGTTCTTC
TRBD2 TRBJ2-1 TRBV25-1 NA CASGRTSFSDEQFF TGTGCCAGCGGGAGGACTAGCTTCTCCGATGAGCAGTTCTTC
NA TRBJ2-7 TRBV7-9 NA CASSSGGGSWVYEQYF TGTGCCAGCAGCTCCGGTGGGGGGAGCTGGGTCTACGAGCAGTACTTC
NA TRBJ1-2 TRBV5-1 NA CASRYGQGPLHGYTF TGCGCCAGCAGGTATGGCCAGGGGCCCTTACATGGCTACACCTTC
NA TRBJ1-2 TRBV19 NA CASSGNYGYTF TGTGCCAGTAGTGGTAACTATGGCTACACCTTC
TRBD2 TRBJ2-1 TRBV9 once CASSASGSGDNEQFF TGTGCCAGCAGCGCTAGCGGGAGTGGCGACAATGAGCAGTTCTTC
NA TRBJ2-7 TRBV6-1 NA CASTRVAGNEQYF TGTGCCAGCACCCGAGTCGCAGGGAACGAGCAGTACTTC
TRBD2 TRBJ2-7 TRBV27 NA CASSLHGTTLLEQYF TGTGCCAGCAGTCTCCATGGGACTACTCTCCTAGAGCAGTACTTC
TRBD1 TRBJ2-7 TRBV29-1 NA CSVMTGRSYEQYF TGCAGCGTGATGACAGGGAGATCCTACGAGCAGTACTTC
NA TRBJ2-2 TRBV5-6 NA CASSPEVGGTGELFF TGTGCCAGCAGCCCGGAGGTAGGAGGCACCGGGGAGCTGTTTTTT
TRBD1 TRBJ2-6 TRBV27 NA CASSPGQGASGANVLTF TGTGCCAGCAGTCCGGGACAGGGGGCCTCTGGGGCCAACGTCCTGACTTTC
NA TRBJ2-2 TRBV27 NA CASTPGQHSPGELFF TGTGCCAGCACCCCCGGACAACACTCACCCGGGGAGCTGTTTTTT
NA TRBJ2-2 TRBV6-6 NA CASEEGTGELFF TGTGCCAGCGAGGAGGGCACCGGGGAGCTGTTTTTT
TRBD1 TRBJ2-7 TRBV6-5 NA CASSYFQGADEQYF TGTGCCAGCAGTTACTTTCAGGGGGCGGACGAGCAGTACTTC
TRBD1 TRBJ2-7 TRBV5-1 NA CASSFEAGGMNEQYF TGCGCCAGCAGCTTTGAGGCAGGGGGTATGAACGAGCAGTACTTC
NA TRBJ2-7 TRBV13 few CASSMTGTPRSYEQYF TGTGCCAGCAGCATGACCGGGACTCCCCGCTCCTACGAGCAGTACTTC
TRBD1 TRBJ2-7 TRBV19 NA CASSPTGFGNEQYF TGTGCCAGTAGTCCGACAGGGTTTGGGAACGAGCAGTACTTC
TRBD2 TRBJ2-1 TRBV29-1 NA CSVDGSGIYNEQFF TGCAGCGTTGATGGGAGCGGGATATACAATGAGCAGTTCTTC
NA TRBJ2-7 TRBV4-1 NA CASSQELSGLYEQYF TGCGCCAGCAGCCAAGAATTATCGGGCCTCTACGAGCAGTACTTC
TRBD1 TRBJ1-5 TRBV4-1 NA CASSQGQGNNQPQHF TGCGCCAGCAGCCAGGGACAGGGGAACAATCAGCCCCAGCATTTT
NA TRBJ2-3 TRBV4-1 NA CASSPLLRVDTQYF TGCGCCAGCAGCCCTTTACTGAGAGTAGATACGCAGTATTTT
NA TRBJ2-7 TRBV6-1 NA CASSVSSSYEQYF TGTGCCAGCAGTGTTAGCAGTTCCTACGAGCAGTACTTC
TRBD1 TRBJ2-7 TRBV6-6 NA CASSLLTGDSYEQYF TGTGCCAGCAGTCTCCTGACAGGGGACTCCTACGAGCAGTACTTC
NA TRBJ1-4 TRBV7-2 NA CASRKSRGEKLFF TGTGCCAGCAGGAAAAGTAGGGGTGAAAAACTGTTTTTT
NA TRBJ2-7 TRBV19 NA CASSIFGSSYGQYF TGTGCCAGTAGTATTTTTGGCAGCTCCTACGGGCAGTACTTC
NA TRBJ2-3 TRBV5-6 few CASSPEGRGADTQYF TGTGCCAGCAGCCCGGAGGGCAGGGGCGCAGATACGCAGTATTTT
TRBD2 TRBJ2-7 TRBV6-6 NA CASSLSGGSYEQYF TGTGCCAGCAGTTTAAGCGGGGGATCCTACGAGCAGTACTTC
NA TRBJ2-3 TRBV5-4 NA CASSFWGGGAPPGATDTQYF TGTGCCAGCAGCTTTTGGGGCGGGGGCGCCCCTCCGGGGGCCACAGATACGCAGTATTTT
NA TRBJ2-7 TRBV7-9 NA CASSPDGELRGQYF TGTGCCAGCAGCCCAGATGGGGAGCTACGAGGGCAGTACTTC
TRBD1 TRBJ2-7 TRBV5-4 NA CASSLGTGVTEQYF TGTGCCAGCAGCTTGGGAACAGGGGTTACCGAGCAGTACTTC
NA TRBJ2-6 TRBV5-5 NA CASSLAPRSGANVLTF TGTGCCAGCAGCTTGGCACCGCGCTCTGGGGCCAACGTCCTGACTTTC